What follows describes a single TCR beta chain. The antigen remains undetermined. The data derive from a study of T-cell memory formation after mild COVID-19. The study's findings and limits: Most CD4+ clones that shrank were in CM and EM, while CD8+ ones turned up in EMRA. Some responding clones appeared in pre-infection memory, suggesting cross-reactive memory joined. Balance between CD4 and CD8 was seen in clones contracting day 15 to 85, and a CD4+ lean was seen in later expanders.

The 5'RACE method, run with constant-segment primers, produced TCR alpha and TCR beta cDNA libraries (carrying sample barcodes and UMIs). TCRdb recomputed calls from the 5' RACE reads with MiXCR, one row per CDR3 protein. Of approximately 200,000 distinct CDR3 sequences listed, 16% are singletons. V was trimmed by 4 bases and J by 4 bases, leaving 13 bases between them. Germline V gene data show CDR1 as GTSNPN and CDR2 as SVGIG (reference sequence). This CDR3 spans 13 amino acids. The V gene is TRBV30, the J gene TRBJ2-5, with D unclear. What was sequenced was PBMCs or a T cell subset sorted from them (not recorded which). The sequence derives from an adult woman who had mild COVID-19 (a few samples of this study predate the infection). Cell type and time point are not known. CDR3 residues: CAWIPRLGETQYF. In DNA form, the CDR3 reads TGTGCCTGGATCCCCCGATTGGGAGAGACCCAGTACTTC.